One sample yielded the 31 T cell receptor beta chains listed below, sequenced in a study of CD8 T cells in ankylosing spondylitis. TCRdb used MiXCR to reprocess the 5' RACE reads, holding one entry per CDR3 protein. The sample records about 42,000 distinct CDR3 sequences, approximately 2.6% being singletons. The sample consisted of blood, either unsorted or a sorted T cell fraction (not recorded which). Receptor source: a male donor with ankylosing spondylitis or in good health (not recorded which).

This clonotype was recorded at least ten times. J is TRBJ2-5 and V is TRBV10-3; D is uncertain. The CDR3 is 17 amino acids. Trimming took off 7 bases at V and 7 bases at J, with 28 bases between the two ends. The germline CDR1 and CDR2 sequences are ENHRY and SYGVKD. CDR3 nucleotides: TGTGCCATCACCCCTCCGTGGGCTAGATTCCCAAAAGGGACCCAGTACTTC. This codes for CAITPPWARFPKGTQYF.

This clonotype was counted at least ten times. CDR3 DNA sequence: TGTGCCAGCAGCGTCCGGAACTCTGGAAACACCATATATTTT. Translating gives CASSVRNSGNTIYF. The chain couples TRBV9 to TRBJ1-3; D not certain. The CDR3 has 14 residues. The V gene's germline CDR1 is SGDLS and CDR2 YYNGEE. V was cut by 2 bases and J by 0 bases, with 6 bases left in between. Full variable domain (missing parts from reference TRBV9 and TRBJ1-3): DSGVTQTPKHLITATGQRVTLRCSPRSGDLSVYWYQQSLDQGLQFLIQYYNGEERAKGNILERFSAQQFPDLHSELNLSSLELGDSALYFCASSVRNSGNTIYFGEGSWLTVV.

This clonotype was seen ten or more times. CDR3 amino acids: CASSVGRSPTNEQFF. Written as DNA, the CDR3 is TGTGCCAGCAGCGTAGGCCGGTCCCCTACCAATGAGCAGTTCTTC. The gene calls are TRBV9 and TRBJ2-1; no firm D call. Germline CDR1 SGDLS, CDR2 YYNGEE. Trimming cost V 0 bases and J 6 bases, with 13 bases left between them. The CDR3 consists of 15 residues.

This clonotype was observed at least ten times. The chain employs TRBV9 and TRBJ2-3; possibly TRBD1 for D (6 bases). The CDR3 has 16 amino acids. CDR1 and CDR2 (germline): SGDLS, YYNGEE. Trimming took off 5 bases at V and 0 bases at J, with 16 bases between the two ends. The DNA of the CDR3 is TGTGCCAGCAGTCCAGCACAGGGTCTTAGCACAGATACGCAGTATTTT. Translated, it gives CASSPAQGLSTDTQYF.

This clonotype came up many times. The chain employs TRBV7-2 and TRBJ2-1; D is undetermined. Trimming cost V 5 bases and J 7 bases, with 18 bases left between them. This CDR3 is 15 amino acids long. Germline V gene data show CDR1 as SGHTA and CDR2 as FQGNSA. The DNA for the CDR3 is TGTGCCAGCAGCCCCCGTGCGGCAGTAAGAAATGAGCAGTTCTTC. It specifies CASSPRAAVRNEQFF.

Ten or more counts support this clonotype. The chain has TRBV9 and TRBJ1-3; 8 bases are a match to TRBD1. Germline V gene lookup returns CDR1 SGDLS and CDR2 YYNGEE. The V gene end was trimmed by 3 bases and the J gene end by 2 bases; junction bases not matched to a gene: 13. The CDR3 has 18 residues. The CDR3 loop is CASSGRTGPERAGNTIYF. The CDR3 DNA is TGTGCCAGCAGCGGACGGACAGGGCCGGAGAGGGCTGGAAACACCATATATTTT.

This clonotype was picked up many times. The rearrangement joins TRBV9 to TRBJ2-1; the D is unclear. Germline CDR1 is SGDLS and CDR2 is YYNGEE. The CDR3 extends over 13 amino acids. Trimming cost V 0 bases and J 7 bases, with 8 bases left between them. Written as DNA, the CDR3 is TGTGCCAGCAGCGTAGCACCGCCTAATGAGCAGTTCTTC. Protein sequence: CASSVAPPNEQFF.

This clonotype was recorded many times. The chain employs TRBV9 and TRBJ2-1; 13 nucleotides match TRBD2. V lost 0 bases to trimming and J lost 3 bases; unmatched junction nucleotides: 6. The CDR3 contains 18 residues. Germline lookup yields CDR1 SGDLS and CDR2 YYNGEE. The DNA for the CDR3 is TGTGCCAGCAGCGTAGCTAAACTAGCGGGAGGGCTCTACAATGAGCAGTTCTTC. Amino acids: CASSVAKLAGGLYNEQFF.

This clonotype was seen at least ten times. DNA of the CDR3: TGTGCCAGCAGCACAACCGGGCCACGCAATGAGCAGTTCTTC. Its protein product is CASSTTGPRNEQFF. The V call is TRBV9, the J call TRBJ2-1; D is unclear. Germline CDR1 reads SGDLS; CDR2 reads YYNGEE. The V end was cut by 4 bases, the J end by 6 bases, with 14 bases between. This CDR3 region has 14 residues.

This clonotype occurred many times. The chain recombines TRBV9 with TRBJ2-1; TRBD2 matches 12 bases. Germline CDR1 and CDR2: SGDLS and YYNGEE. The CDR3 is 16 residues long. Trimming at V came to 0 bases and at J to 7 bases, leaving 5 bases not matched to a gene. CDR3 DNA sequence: TGTGCCAGCAGCGTAGGAATGACTAGCGGGAGTAATGAGCAGTTCTTC. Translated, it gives CASSVGMTSGSNEQFF.

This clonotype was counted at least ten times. The CDR3 loop is CASSDRAGTAGELFF. The CDR3 nucleotides read TGTGCCAGCAGCGATCGGGCAGGGACCGCCGGGGAGCTGTTTTTT. V is TRBV9 and J is TRBJ2-2, with D tentatively TRBD1 or TRBD2 (5 bases each). The germline gives CDR1 SGDLS, CDR2 YYNGEE. The V end was cut by 3 bases, the J end by 6 bases, with 15 bases between. The CDR3 runs to 15 residues. Looking up the rest from reference TRBV9 and TRBJ2-2 gives the full variable domain: DSGVTQTPKHLITATGQRVTLRCSPRSGDLSVYWYQQSLDQGLQFLIQYYNGEERAKGNILERFSAQQFPDLHSELNLSSLELGDSALYFCASSDRAGTAGELFFGEGSRLTVL.

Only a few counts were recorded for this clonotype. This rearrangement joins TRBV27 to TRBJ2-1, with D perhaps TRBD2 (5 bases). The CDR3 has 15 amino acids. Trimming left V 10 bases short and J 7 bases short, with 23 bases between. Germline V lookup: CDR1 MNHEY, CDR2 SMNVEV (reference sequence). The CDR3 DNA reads TGTGCCAACCAACATGGACTCTTCGAGGAAAATGAGCAGTTCTTC. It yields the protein CANQHGLFEENEQFF.

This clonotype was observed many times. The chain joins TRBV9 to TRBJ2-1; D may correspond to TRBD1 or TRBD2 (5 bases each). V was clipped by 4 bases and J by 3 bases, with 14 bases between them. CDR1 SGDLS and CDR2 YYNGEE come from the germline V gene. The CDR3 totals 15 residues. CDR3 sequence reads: CASSTRGGSYNEQFF. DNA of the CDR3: TGTGCCAGCAGCACCCGGGGCGGCAGCTACAATGAGCAGTTCTTC.

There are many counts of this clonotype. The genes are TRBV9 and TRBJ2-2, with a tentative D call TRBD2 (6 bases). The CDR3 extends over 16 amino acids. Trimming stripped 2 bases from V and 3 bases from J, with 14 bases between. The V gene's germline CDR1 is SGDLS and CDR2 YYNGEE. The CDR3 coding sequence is TGTGCCAGCAGCGTTGGCGGGGCTCGCTACACCGGGGAGCTGTTTTTT. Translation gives CASSVGGARYTGELFF.

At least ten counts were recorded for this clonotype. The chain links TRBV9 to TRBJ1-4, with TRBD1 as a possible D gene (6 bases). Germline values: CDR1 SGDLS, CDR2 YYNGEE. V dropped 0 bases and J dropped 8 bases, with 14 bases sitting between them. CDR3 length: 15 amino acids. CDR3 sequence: CASSVATGWEEKLFF. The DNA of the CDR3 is TGTGCCAGCAGCGTAGCGACAGGATGGGAGGAAAAACTGTTTTTT.

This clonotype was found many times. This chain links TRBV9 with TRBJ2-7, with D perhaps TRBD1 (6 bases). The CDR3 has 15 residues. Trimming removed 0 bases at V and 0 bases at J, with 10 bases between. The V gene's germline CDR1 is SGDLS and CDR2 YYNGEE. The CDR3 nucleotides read TGTGCCAGCAGCGTAGCTACAGGGAGCTCCTACGAGCAGTACTTC. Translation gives CASSVATGSSYEQYF.

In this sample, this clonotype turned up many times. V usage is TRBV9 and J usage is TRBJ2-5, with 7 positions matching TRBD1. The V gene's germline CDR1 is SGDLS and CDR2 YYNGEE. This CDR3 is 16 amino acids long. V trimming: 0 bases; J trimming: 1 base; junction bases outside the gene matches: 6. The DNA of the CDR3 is TGTGCCAGCAGCGTAGGAGGACAGGCCCTCCAAGAGACCCAGTACTTC. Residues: CASSVGGQALQETQYF.

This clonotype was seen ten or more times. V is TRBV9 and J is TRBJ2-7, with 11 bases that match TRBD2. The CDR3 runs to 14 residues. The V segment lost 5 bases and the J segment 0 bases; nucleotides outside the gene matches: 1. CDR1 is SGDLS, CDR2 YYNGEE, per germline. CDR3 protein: CASSTSGSSYEQYF. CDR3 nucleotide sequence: TGTGCCAGCAGTACTAGCGGGAGCTCCTACGAGCAGTACTTC.

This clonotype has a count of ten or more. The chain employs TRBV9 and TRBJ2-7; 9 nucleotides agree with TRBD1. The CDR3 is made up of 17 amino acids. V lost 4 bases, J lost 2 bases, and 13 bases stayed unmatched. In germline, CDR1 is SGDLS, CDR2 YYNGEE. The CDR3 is CASSTPRDRVSTYEQYF. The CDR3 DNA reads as TGTGCCAGCAGCACCCCGCGGGACAGGGTTTCCACCTACGAGCAGTACTTC.

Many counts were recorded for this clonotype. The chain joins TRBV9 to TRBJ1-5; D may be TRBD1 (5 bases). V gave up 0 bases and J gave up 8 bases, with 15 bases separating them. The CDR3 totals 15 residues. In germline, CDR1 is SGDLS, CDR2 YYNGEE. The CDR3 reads CASSVGTGTGEPQHF. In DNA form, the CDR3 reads TGTGCCAGCAGCGTAGGTACGGGGACTGGGGAGCCCCAGCATTTT.

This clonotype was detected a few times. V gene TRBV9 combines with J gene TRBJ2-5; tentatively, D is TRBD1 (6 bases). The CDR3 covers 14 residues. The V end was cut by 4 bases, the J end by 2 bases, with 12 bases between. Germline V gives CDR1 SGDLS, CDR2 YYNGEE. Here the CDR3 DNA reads TGTGCCAGCAGCATACGACAGGAACAAGAGACCCAGTACTTC. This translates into CASSIRQEQETQYF.

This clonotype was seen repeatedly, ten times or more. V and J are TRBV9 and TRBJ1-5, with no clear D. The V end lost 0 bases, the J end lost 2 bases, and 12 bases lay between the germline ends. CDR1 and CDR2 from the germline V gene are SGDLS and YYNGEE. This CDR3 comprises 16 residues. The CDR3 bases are TGTGCCAGCAGCGTAGGGGCCGGGTTGGGCAATCAGCCCCAGCATTTT. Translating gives CASSVGAGLGNQPQHF.

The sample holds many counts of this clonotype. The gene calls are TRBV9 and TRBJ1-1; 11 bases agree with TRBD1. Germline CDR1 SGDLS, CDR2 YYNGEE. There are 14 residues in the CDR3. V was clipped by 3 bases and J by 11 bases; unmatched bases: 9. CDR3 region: CASSGRTGGAAAFF. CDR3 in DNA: TGTGCCAGCAGCGGAAGGACAGGGGGCGCTGCGGCTTTCTTT.

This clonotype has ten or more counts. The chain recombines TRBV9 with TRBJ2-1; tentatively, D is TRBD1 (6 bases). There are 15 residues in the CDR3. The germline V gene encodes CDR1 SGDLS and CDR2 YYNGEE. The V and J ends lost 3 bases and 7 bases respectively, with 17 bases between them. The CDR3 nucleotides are TGTGCCAGCAGCGCAGGGACAAGAAGGATGAATGAGCAGTTCTTC. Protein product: CASSAGTRRMNEQFF. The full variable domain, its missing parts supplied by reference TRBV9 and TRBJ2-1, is DSGVTQTPKHLITATGQRVTLRCSPRSGDLSVYWYQQSLDQGLQFLIQYYNGEERAKGNILERFSAQQFPDLHSELNLSSLELGDSALYFCASSAGTRRMNEQFFGPGTRLTVL.

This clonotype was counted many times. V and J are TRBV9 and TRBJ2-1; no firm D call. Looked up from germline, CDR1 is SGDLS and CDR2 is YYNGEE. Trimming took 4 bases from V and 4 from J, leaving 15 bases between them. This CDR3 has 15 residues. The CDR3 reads CASSSPDAVYNEQFF. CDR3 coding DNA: TGTGCCAGCAGCTCCCCGGACGCGGTTTACAATGAGCAGTTCTTC.

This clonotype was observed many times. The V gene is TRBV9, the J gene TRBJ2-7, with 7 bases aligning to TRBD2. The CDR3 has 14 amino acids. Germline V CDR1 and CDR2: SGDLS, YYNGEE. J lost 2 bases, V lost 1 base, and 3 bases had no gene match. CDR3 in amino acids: CASSVNGLAYEQYF. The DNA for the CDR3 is TGTGCCAGCAGCGTAAACGGACTAGCCTACGAGCAGTACTTC.

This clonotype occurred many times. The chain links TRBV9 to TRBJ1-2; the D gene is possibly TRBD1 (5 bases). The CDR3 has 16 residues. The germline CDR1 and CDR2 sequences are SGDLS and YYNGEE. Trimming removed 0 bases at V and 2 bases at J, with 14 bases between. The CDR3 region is CASSVAPGKANYGYTF. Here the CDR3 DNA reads TGTGCCAGCAGCGTAGCCCCAGGGAAAGCGAACTATGGCTACACCTTC.

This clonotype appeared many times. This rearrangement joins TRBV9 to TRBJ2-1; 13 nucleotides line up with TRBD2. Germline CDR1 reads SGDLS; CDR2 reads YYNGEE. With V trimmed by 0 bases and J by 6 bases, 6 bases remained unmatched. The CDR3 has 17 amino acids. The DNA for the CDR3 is TGTGCCAGCAGCGTAGGTGGACTAGCGGGAGCTCTCAATGAGCAGTTCTTC. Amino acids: CASSVGGLAGALNEQFF.

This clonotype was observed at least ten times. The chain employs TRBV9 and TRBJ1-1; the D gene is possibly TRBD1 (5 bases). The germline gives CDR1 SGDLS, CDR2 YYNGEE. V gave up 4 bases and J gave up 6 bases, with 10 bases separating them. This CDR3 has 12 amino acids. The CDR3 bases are TGTGCCAGCAGCCCAACAGGTCCTGAAGCTTTCTTT. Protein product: CASSPTGPEAFF.

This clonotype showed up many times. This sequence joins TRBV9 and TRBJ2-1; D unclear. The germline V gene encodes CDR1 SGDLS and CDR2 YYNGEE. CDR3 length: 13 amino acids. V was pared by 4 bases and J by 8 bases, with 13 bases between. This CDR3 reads CASSRSTGHEQFF. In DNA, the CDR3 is TGTGCCAGCAGCCGCTCGACGGGTCATGAGCAGTTCTTC.

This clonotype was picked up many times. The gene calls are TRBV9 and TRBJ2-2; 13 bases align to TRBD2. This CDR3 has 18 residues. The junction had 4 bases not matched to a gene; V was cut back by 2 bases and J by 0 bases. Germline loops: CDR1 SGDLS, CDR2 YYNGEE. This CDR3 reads CASSVGLAGEANTGELFF. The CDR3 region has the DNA TGTGCCAGCAGCGTCGGACTAGCGGGAGAAGCGAACACCGGGGAGCTGTTTTTT.